The 14 T cell receptor beta chains presented below share a single source sample, sequenced in a study of T-cell memory formation after mild COVID-19. TCRdb re-called the 5' RACE reads with MiXCR, one entry per CDR3 protein. The repertoire holds fewer than 600,000 distinct CDR3 sequences, with about a fifth as singletons. The sequenced material came from PBMCs or a T cell subset sorted from them (not recorded which). The origin of the receptors is an adult woman who had mild COVID-19 (a few samples of this study predate the infection). Cell type and time point are not known.

The chain recombines TRBV5-1 with TRBJ1-1, with 7 bases that match TRBD1. CDR1 is SGHRS and CDR2 is YFSETQ in the germline V gene. The length of the CDR3 is 16 residues. Trimming took 3 bases from V and 6 from J; bases not matched to a gene: 14. The DNA of the CDR3 is TGCGCCAGCAGCTCAGAACCGGGACAGTCTGTATCTGAAGCTTTCTTT. It is translated as CASSSEPGQSVSEAFF.

This clonotype has ten or more counts. The chain couples TRBV3-1 to TRBJ2-1; TRBD1 is a possible D gene (5 bases). The length of the CDR3 is 13 residues. V lost 1 base and J lost 10, with 11 bases in between. Germline V gene lookup returns CDR1 LGHDT and CDR2 YNNKEL (reference sequence). The CDR3 DNA sequence: TGTGCCAGCAGCCAAGTTAAGGCAGGGGAGCAGTTCTTC. Protein: CASSQVKAGEQFF.

V usage is TRBV6-5 and J usage is TRBJ1-5; weak D call: TRBD1 (5 bases). The CDR3 consists of 14 residues. Germline-derived CDR1 and CDR2 are MNHEY and SVGAGI. The V and J ends lost 0 bases and 4 bases respectively, with 7 bases between them. CDR3 sequence (DNA): TGTGCCAGCAGTTACTCGACAGCGAATCAGCCCCAGCATTTT. Translating it yields CASSYSTANQPQHF.

DNA for the CDR3: TGTGCCAGCAGCCCTCAAGGAGGATCAATAGCAGATACGCAGTATTTT. Its translation: CASSPQGGSIADTQYF. This chain joins TRBV7-3 and TRBJ2-3; possibly TRBD2 for D (5 bases). CDR3 length equals 16 residues. Germline V gives CDR1 SGHTA, CDR2 FQGTGA. The ends were cut back, 5 bases at V and 4 bases at J, with 19 bases in the middle.

This clonotype was seen more than once but under ten times. The chain recombines TRBV7-9 with TRBJ1-4; D remains unclear. This CDR3 is 12 amino acids long. Germline V lookup: CDR1 SEHNR, CDR2 FQNEAQ (reference sequence). V dropped 6 bases and J dropped 8 bases, with 10 bases sitting between them. In DNA, the CDR3 is TGTGCCAGCAGTATCATTACCGAAAAACTGTTTTTT. It codes for CASSIITEKLFF.

The rearrangement joins TRBV15 to TRBJ2-3; 9 bases agree with TRBD1. The V gene's germline CDR1 is LNHNV and CDR2 YYDKDF (reference sequence). After removal of 5 bases from V and 7 bases from J, the junction contained 7 bases not matched to a gene. The CDR3 length is 14 residues. CDR3 loop: CATSGLQGAHTQYF. The CDR3 bases are TGTGCCACCAGCGGCTTACAGGGGGCGCATACGCAGTATTTT.

V usage is TRBV7-9 and J usage is TRBJ1-1, with 7 bases lining up with TRBD1. The ends lost 11 bases at V and 0 bases at J; junction bases unmatched: 9. The CDR3 has 14 residues. Germline assignment: CDR1 SEHNR and CDR2 FQNEAQ (reference sequence). The CDR3 bases are TGTGCCGCAGATCGACAGGGTATGAACACTGAAGCTTTCTTT. It specifies CAADRQGMNTEAFF.

This clonotype was seen more than once but under ten times. The chain couples TRBV20-1 to TRBJ1-5; no clear D. The V gene lost 3 bases and the J gene lost 0 bases, with 12 bases spanning the gap. The CDR3 has 15 amino acids. CDR1 is DFQATT and CDR2 is SNEGSKA in the germline V gene (reference sequence). For the CDR3, the DNA is TGCAGTGCTAGGAGGACGCCGGATAGCAATCAGCCCCAGCATTTT. It codes for CSARRTPDSNQPQHF.

This clonotype was found a few times. The V and J genes are TRBV7-2 and TRBJ2-5; D is undetermined. Germline V gene lookup returns CDR1 SGHTA and CDR2 FQGNSA. Trimming shortened V by 1 base and J by 4 bases, and 7 bases separated the two germline ends. The CDR3 is made up of 13 amino acids. The CDR3 protein is CASSLGQIETQYF. CDR3 sequence (DNA): TGTGCCAGCAGCTTAGGACAAATAGAGACCCAGTACTTC.

This chain links TRBV21-1 with TRBJ2-7; TRBD1, as called in the table, went unchecked against the DNA. TRBV21-1 corresponds to a pseudogene. The CDR3 length is 16 residues. CDR3 sequence: CASSREQGASPYEQYF. The DNA of the CDR3 is TGTGCCAGCAGCAGGGAACAGGGGGCGAGCCCCTACGAGCAGTACTTC.

On this clonotype: One base away lies a much larger clone, so this may be a sequencing read error. Because the CDR3 is missing its conserved closing phenylalanine or tryptophan, this is likely a read error. This sequence joins TRBV7-9 and TRBJ2-7; 8 bases line up with TRBD2. Looked up from germline, CDR1 is SEHNR and CDR2 is FQNEAQ (reference sequence). This CDR3 spans 15 amino acids. V shed 0 bases and J 0 bases; nucleotides not matched to a gene: 1. CDR3 region: CASSLASGSSYEQYL. For the CDR3, the DNA is TGTGCCAGCAGCTTAGCGAGCGGGAGCTCCTACGAGCAGTACTTA.

The chain joins TRBV7-6 to TRBJ1-5; D is perhaps TRBD1 (6 bases). V was shortened by 5 bases and J by 7 bases, with 12 bases between the two germline ends. This CDR3 has 13 residues. CDR1 is SGHVS, CDR2 FNYEAQ, per germline. In DNA, the CDR3 is TGTGCCAGCAGCCAGAACAGGGAACAGCCCCAGCATTTT. It translates to CASSQNREQPQHF.

In its sample, this clonotype was seen a few times. The chain couples TRBV5-6 to TRBJ2-2; no firm D call. The V gene's germline CDR1 is SGHDT and CDR2 YYEEEE. The germline V and J ends were trimmed by 2 bases and 6 bases, with 14 bases remaining between them. CDR3 length equals 15 residues. The CDR3 DNA reads TGTGCCAGCAGCTTTTGGCGGAACAGCGCCGGGGAGCTGTTTTTT. Residues: CASSFWRNSAGELFF.

V and J are TRBV5-6 and TRBJ2-2; no reliable D call. Germline CDR1 and CDR2: SGHDT and YYEEEE. Deletions cut 4 bases from V and 2 bases from J, with 6 bases between. This CDR3 spans 13 amino acids. Here the CDR3 reads CASSERNTGELFF. The CDR3 bases are TGTGCCAGCAGCGAGAGAAACACCGGGGAGCTGTTTTTT. Supplemented by reference TRBV5-6 and TRBJ2-2, the full variable domain reads DAGVTQSPTHLIKTRGQQVTLRCSPKSGHDTVSWYQQALGQGPQFIFQYYEEEERQRGNFPDRFSGHQFPNYSSELNVNALLLGDSALYLCASSERNTGELFFGEGSRLTVL.